This T cell receptor beta chain is from a study of blood T cell repertoires in COVID-19. Looking at the study overall: The United States, Italy and Spain provided the acute and convalescent COVID-19 samples.

V lost 3 bases to trimming and J lost 0 bases, with 8 bases between them. CDR3 length equals 15 residues. The germline V gene encodes CDR1 SGHAT and CDR2 FQNNGV. Original methodology: The assay estimated nucleated cells by amplifying reference gene primers. This table comes from immunoSEQ multiplex PCR, and its TCRdb copy is limited to in-frame clones, with some not included. V and J calls and clone size are copied from that table; D and trimming were computed from the DNA. The sample lists about 210,000 clones; roughly 90% were seen once. Grouping used clinical history reported by participants in a survey and questionnaire. Donors in Cohort 3 who had recovered were those with two negative PCRs, healthcare professional clearance, or resolution of their symptoms.

The clonotype was recovered from a woman aged 18-29 years who had recovered from COVID-19. The specimen sequenced was PBMCs or T cells enriched from blood (not recorded which). This chain connects TRBV11-2 to TRBJ2-2; no clear D. CDR3 DNA sequence: TGTGCCAGCAGCTTCATGCTAACGAACACCGGGGAGCTGTTTTTT. Its translation: CASSFMLTNTGELFF.